The subject of this entry is one TCR beta chain. The antigen is not known. The sample originates from a study of vaccination and CD4 T cells after COVID-19. Study results and caveats: For SARS-CoV-2-reactive clonotypes, the median went from approximately 23 to 38, a nonsignificant increase.

Per the germline V gene, CDR1 is SGHVS and CDR2 is FNYEAQ. V shed 2 bases and J shed 10 bases, with 12 bases lying between them. The CDR3 length is 14 residues. Treatment described: approximately nine-day PBMC culture with coronavirus spike peptide pools or control peptides (ViraFEST assay). Negative-selection isolation of CD4+ T cells was performed after around ten days of culture. Researchers used the Oncomine TCR Beta short-read assay to sequence DNA from cultured CD4+ T cells. Investigators obtained genomic DNA by extraction from cultured CD4+ T cells. Each CDR3 protein is one row after TCRdb ran MiXCR on the PCR reads. The table records around 19,000 distinct CDR3 sequences, around 50% of them present only once.

The sequenced material came from CD4+ T cells from blood, cultured in vitro. The clonotype was recovered from a human donor who had recovered from COVID-19. This rearrangement joins TRBV7-6 to TRBJ1-6; a weak D match, TRBD1 (6 bases). The CDR3 loop reads CASSLIGGESPLHF. CDR3 coding DNA: TGTGCCAGCAGCTTAATAGGGGGTGAGTCACCCCTCCACTTT.